Below, 32 T cell receptor beta chains from the same sample are listed, as sequenced in a study of CD8 T cells in Susac syndrome. The RNA input was about 0.5 to 1 ug, and it was reverse transcribed with random hexamers. TCRdb redid the calling of the immunoSEQ multiplex PCR reads with MiXCR, one entry per CDR3 protein. The table has roughly 140,000 distinct CDR3 sequences, just under 95% seen once. The sequenced material came from CD8+ T cells from PBMCs. The source is a human donor with multiple sclerosis.

The rearrangement joins TRBV2 to TRBJ1-6, with D possibly being TRBD1 (5 bases). The CDR3 runs 16 residues. The V end was cut by 2 bases, the J end by 12 bases, with 20 bases between. Per the germline V gene, CDR1 is SNHLY and CDR2 is FYNNEI. The CDR3 sequence: CASSEIPGNPPRPLHF. The CDR3 DNA follows: TGTGCCAGCAGTGAAATCCCAGGGAACCCCCCTAGACCCCTCCACTTT.

The V and J genes are TRBV29-1 and TRBJ2-7; possible D gene TRBD2, 5 bases. The CDR3 has 11 residues. The germline V gene has CDR1 SQVTM and CDR2 ANQGSEA. V gave up 6 bases and J gave up 5 bases, with 11 bases separating them. Here the CDR3 DNA reads TGCAGCGTATCGGGGAGCCACGAGCAGTACTTC. This gives the protein CSVSGSHEQYF.

This clonotype was recorded only once. The chain has TRBV9 and TRBJ1-1; 7 bases are a match to TRBD1. CDR1 is SGDLS, CDR2 YYNGEE, per germline. Germline trimming cut 4 bases from V and 5 bases from J; bases unmatched to any gene: 8. This CDR3 region has 14 residues. Here the CDR3 DNA reads TGTGCCAGCAGCCTCAGGGGGGAACAGACTGAAGCTTTCTTT. This gives the protein CASSLRGEQTEAFF.

This chain uses TRBV13 with TRBJ2-1; D may correspond to TRBD1 or TRBD2 (5 bases each). V was cut by 5 bases and J by 7 bases, with 12 bases left in between. Germline V lookup: CDR1 PRHDT, CDR2 FYEKMQ (reference sequence). This CDR3 has 13 residues. In DNA, the CDR3 is TGTGCCAGCAGCCCGGGTTGGGGGAATGAGCAGTTCTTC. It codes for CASSPGWGNEQFF.

The chain uses TRBV20-1 and TRBJ1-6; D unclear. The germline V gene encodes CDR1 DFQATT and CDR2 SNEGSKA (reference sequence). CDR3 length: 9 residues. The V and J ends lost 3 bases and 15 bases respectively, with 6 bases between them. CDR3: CSASKFLHF. CDR3 coding DNA: TGCAGTGCTAGCAAGTTCCTCCACTTT.

The chain joins TRBV12-3 or TRBV12-4 to TRBJ1-2; maybe TRBD1 (5 bases). Trimming removed 1 base from V and 3 bases from J, with 9 bases in between. This CDR3 spans 14 amino acids. The CDR3 sequence is CASSLGGSHYGYTF. CDR3 coding DNA: TGTGCCAGCAGTTTAGGGGGCTCCCACTATGGCTACACCTTC.

The CDR3 loop is CASSLTGGAVETQYF. The CDR3 DNA is TGTGCCAGCAGCTTAACGGGGGGCGCGGTTGAGACCCAGTACTTC. This chain connects TRBV7-3 to TRBJ2-5; either TRBD1 or TRBD2 may supply D (6 bases each). The V and J ends lost 0 bases and 5 bases respectively, with 13 bases between them. The CDR3 is 15 amino acids. Germline CDR1 SGHTA, CDR2 FQGTGA. Supplemented by reference TRBV7-3 and TRBJ2-5, the full variable domain reads GAGVSQTPSNKVTEKGKYVELRCDPISGHTALYWYRQSLGQGPEFLIYFQGTGAADDSGLPNDRFFAVRPEGSVSTLKIQRTERGDSAVYLCASSLTGGAVETQYFGPGTRLLVL.

This chain connects TRBV29-1 to TRBJ2-7; D not certain. This CDR3 contains 10 residues. Germline-derived CDR1 and CDR2 are SQVTM and ANQGSEA. With 5 bases removed from V and 5 bases from J, the gap between germline ends came to 7 bases. The CDR3 is CSVLKDEQYF. CDR3 DNA: TGCAGCGTTTTAAAGGACGAGCAGTACTTC.

Here the CDR3 reads CASSQTGDYGYTF. CDR3 DNA: TGTGCCAGCAGCCAAACAGGGGACTATGGCTACACCTTC. The chain couples TRBV5-4 to TRBJ1-2; TRBD1 aligns across 7 bases. The germline V gene encodes CDR1 SGHNT and CDR2 YYREEE (reference sequence). This CDR3 comprises 13 residues. With V trimmed by 4 bases and J by 3 bases, 3 bases remained unmatched.

J is TRBJ1-6 and V is TRBV6-6, with 7 bases that match TRBD1. The CDR3 is 14 residues long. V dropped 10 bases and J dropped 8; count of bases not matched to a gene: 11. Germline V gene lookup returns CDR1 MNHNY and CDR2 SVGAGI (reference sequence). The DNA of the CDR3 is TGTGCCACCTACGCCGGGACAGCATATTCACCCCTCCACTTT. It translates to CATYAGTAYSPLHF.

The chain employs TRBV11-2 and TRBJ1-2; TRBD1 agrees at 9 bases. The ends lost 5 bases at V and 11 bases at J; junction bases unmatched: 18. The CDR3 length is 16 residues. The germline gives CDR1 SGHAT, CDR2 FQNNGV. Here the CDR3 reads CASSPGQGQGLFKYTF. The CDR3 coding sequence is TGTGCCAGCAGCCCCGGACAGGGACAGGGTCTCTTTAAGTACACCTTC.

This chain joins TRBV5-6 and TRBJ2-5; 8 bases agree with TRBD1. The CDR3 runs to 16 residues. Per germline, CDR1 SGHDT and CDR2 YYEEEE. After removal of 0 bases from V and 5 bases from J, the junction contained 9 bases not matched to a gene. CDR3 sequence reads: CASSLVGQGLKETQYF. The CDR3 DNA is TGTGCCAGCAGCTTGGTTGGACAGGGATTGAAGGAGACCCAGTACTTC.

The chain is built from TRBV28 and TRBJ2-3; TRBD2 is a possible D gene (5 bases). This CDR3 region has 17 residues. The V end lost 8 bases, the J end lost 0 bases, and 21 bases lay between the germline ends. Looked up from germline, CDR1 is MDHEN and CDR2 is SYDVKM. The CDR3, as DNA: TGTGCCAGCCTTAAAGACGGGGTCCCAGCTAGCACAGATACGCAGTATTTT. It is translated as CASLKDGVPASTDTQYF.

The gene calls are TRBV19 and TRBJ2-3; no firm D call. Germline values: CDR1 LNHDA, CDR2 SQIVND (reference sequence). The CDR3 is 12 residues long. Trimming took off 11 bases at V and 2 bases at J, with 11 bases between the two ends. The CDR3 sequence: CAAGPDTDTQYF. CDR3 coding DNA: TGTGCCGCCGGACCAGACACAGATACGCAGTATTTT.

This chain connects TRBV30 to TRBJ1-4; D not certain. CDR3 size: 13 residues. The V gene's germline CDR1 is GTSNPN and CDR2 SVGIG (reference sequence). V was cut by 3 bases and J by 5 bases, with 10 bases left in between. Here the CDR3 reads CAWSRVGNEKLFF. The CDR3 region has the DNA TGTGCCTGGAGCCGGGTCGGGAATGAAAAACTGTTTTTT.

The chain recombines TRBV4-3 with TRBJ2-7, with TRBD2 matching 7 bases. Germline CDR1 is LGHNA and CDR2 is YSLEER. V gave up 1 base and J gave up 0 bases; unmatched junction bases: 3. The CDR3 runs 15 residues. CDR3 in DNA: TGCGCCAGCAGCCAAGCCCCGGGGGGCTCCTACGAGCAGTACTTC. Translation: CASSQAPGGSYEQYF.

The rearrangement uses TRBV7-2 and TRBJ2-1; TRBD1 matches at 7 bases. Germline loops: CDR1 SGHTA, CDR2 FQGNSA. The CDR3 totals 15 residues. V shed 2 bases, J shed 7 bases, and the junction held 8 bases outside the gene matches. CDR3: CASSLYRGRRNEQFF. In DNA, the CDR3 is TGTGCCAGCAGCTTATACAGGGGTCGGAGAAATGAGCAGTTCTTC.

This sequence joins TRBV15 and TRBJ2-1; D is ambiguous. Deletions cut 5 bases from V and 6 bases from J, with 23 bases between. CDR1 and CDR2 from the germline V gene are LNHNV and YYDKDF (reference sequence). This CDR3 spans 17 amino acids. The CDR3 protein is CATSQSVSSRDANEQFF. The CDR3 DNA sequence: TGTGCCACCAGCCAGAGTGTATCGTCTAGGGATGCCAATGAGCAGTTCTTC.

The chain combines TRBV2 with TRBJ1-1; weak D call: TRBD1 (5 bases). This CDR3 is 12 amino acids long. CDR1 is SNHLY and CDR2 is FYNNEI in the germline V gene. The V gene lost 2 bases and the J gene lost 8 bases, with 9 bases spanning the gap. CDR3 residues: CASSELGGEAFF. CDR3 coding DNA: TGTGCCAGCAGTGAATTGGGGGGAGAAGCTTTCTTT.

The chain uses TRBV3-1 and TRBJ1-2; 7 nucleotides match TRBD1. The germline gives CDR1 LGHDT, CDR2 YNNKEL (reference sequence). With V trimmed by 4 bases and J by 4 bases, 6 bases remained unmatched. CDR3 length: 14 residues. CDR3 amino acids: CASSLGGQAYGYTF. The CDR3 DNA follows: TGTGCCAGCAGCCTGGGCGGACAGGCCTATGGCTACACCTTC.

The CDR3 loop is CASSAARDRGREGYTF. CDR3 coding DNA: TGTGCCAGCAGCGCCGCCCGGGACAGGGGGCGCGAGGGCTACACCTTC. The rearrangement joins TRBV7-9 to TRBJ1-2, with 12 bases fitting TRBD1. V was clipped by 5 bases and J by 8 bases; unmatched bases: 12. This CDR3 comprises 16 residues. Germline CDR1 is SEHNR and CDR2 is FQNEAQ (reference sequence).

The chain links TRBV7-2 to TRBJ1-1; D is unresolved. The V gene's germline CDR1 is SGHTA and CDR2 FQGNSA. The CDR3 spans 12 residues. V was cut by 7 bases and J by 2 bases, with 8 bases left in between. The CDR3 DNA reads as TGTGCCAGCATAATGAGTAACACTGAAGCTTTCTTT. The encoded protein is CASIMSNTEAFF.

The J gene is TRBJ1-6, the V gene TRBV12-5; 7 bases are a match to TRBD1. Germline assignment: CDR1 LGHNT and CDR2 FRNRAP. V dropped 9 bases and J dropped 6; count of bases not matched to a gene: 5. This CDR3 spans 13 amino acids. Here the CDR3 reads CASSQGRNSPLHF. The CDR3 DNA follows: TGTGCTAGCTCACAGGGGCGTAATTCACCCCTCCACTTT.

CDR3 in DNA: TGCAGCGTTCTAAAGGCCGGTCACCGGGACAATCCTAACTATGGCTACACCTTC. This sequence encodes CSVLKAGHRDNPNYGYTF. V is TRBV29-1 and J is TRBJ1-2, with D tentatively TRBD1 (6 bases). Germline V gene sequence: CDR1 SQVTM, CDR2 ANQGSEA. V lost 5 bases and J lost 0, with 25 bases in between. This CDR3 spans 18 amino acids.

The chain links TRBV5-6 to TRBJ2-7, with D tentatively TRBD1 (6 bases). Trimming stripped 1 base from V and 4 bases from J, with 9 bases between. CDR3 length: 13 amino acids. The V gene's germline CDR1 is SGHDT and CDR2 YYEEEE. The CDR3 bases are TGTGCCAGCAGCTTGCAACAGGGTTACGAGCAGTACTTC. It yields the protein CASSLQQGYEQYF.

This chain joins TRBV20-1 and TRBJ1-1; possibly TRBD1 for D (5 bases). CDR1 and CDR2 (germline): DFQATT, SNEGSKA (reference sequence). The CDR3 consists of 14 residues. The V gene lost 3 bases and the J gene lost 3 bases, with 14 bases spanning the gap. Here the CDR3 DNA reads TGCAGTGCTAGCTCAAAGGGGTGGGACACTGAAGCTTTCTTT. The encoded protein is CSASSKGWDTEAFF.

The rearrangement uses TRBV12-5 and TRBJ2-1; perhaps TRBD2 as D (6 bases). The CDR3 is 17 residues long. CDR1 and CDR2 from the germline V gene are LGHNT and FRNRAP. The V and J ends lost 2 bases and 6 bases respectively, with 20 bases between them. As DNA, the CDR3 is TGTGCTAGTGGTTTGTTCCCAGGGAGGCCCTATATCAATGAGCAGTTCTTC. Its translation is CASGLFPGRPYINEQFF.

V gene TRBV11-2 combines with J gene TRBJ2-5; D may be TRBD1 or TRBD2 (8 bases each). Trimming removed 6 bases at V and 9 bases at J, with 26 bases between. Germline V lookup: CDR1 SGHAT, CDR2 FQNNGV. This CDR3 comprises 16 residues. CDR3 nucleotide sequence: TGTGCCAGCAGTTCCCGGGGGGGACAGGCCCTCAGGCCCCAGTACTTC. Its protein is CASSSRGGQALRPQYF.

The chain is built from TRBV29-1 and TRBJ2-1, with D perhaps assigned TRBD1 or TRBD2 (5 bases each). Trimming took off 1 base at V and 3 bases at J, with 10 bases between the two ends. There are 14 residues in the CDR3. Germline V gene sequence: CDR1 SQVTM, CDR2 ANQGSEA. CDR3: CSVEARGSYNEQFF. In nucleotides, the CDR3 is TGCAGCGTTGAAGCCCGGGGCAGCTACAATGAGCAGTTCTTC.

This clonotype was picked up one time. The genes are TRBV3-1 and TRBJ2-7, with 9 nucleotides matching TRBD1. The CDR3 consists of 17 residues. From germline, CDR1 is LGHDT and CDR2 YNNKEL (reference sequence). V gave up 2 bases and J gave up 3 bases; unmatched junction bases: 11. In nucleotides, the CDR3 is TGTGCCAGCAGCCAACTACCCCCCGGGACAGGGCGCTACGAGCAGTACTTC. Translation: CASSQLPPGTGRYEQYF.

The chain couples TRBV20-1 to TRBJ2-3, with 14 bases that match TRBD2. The CDR3 is 18 amino acids. The V gene end was trimmed by 4 bases and the J gene end by 1 base; junction bases not matched to a gene: 10. CDR1 and CDR2 from the germline V gene are DFQATT and SNEGSKA (reference sequence). CDR3 residues: CSANGLAGGFYGTDTQYF. The CDR3 DNA reads as TGCAGTGCTAACGGACTAGCGGGGGGATTTTATGGCACAGATACGCAGTATTTT.

The genes are TRBV19 and TRBJ1-1, with no clear D. Germline V gene sequence: CDR1 LNHDA, CDR2 SQIVND (reference sequence). Trimming pared 9 bases from V and 2 bases from J, leaving 10 bases between. The CDR3 runs 12 residues. CDR3 region: CASRLSNTEAFF. The DNA of the CDR3 is TGTGCCAGCCGACTCTCAAACACTGAAGCTTTCTTT.